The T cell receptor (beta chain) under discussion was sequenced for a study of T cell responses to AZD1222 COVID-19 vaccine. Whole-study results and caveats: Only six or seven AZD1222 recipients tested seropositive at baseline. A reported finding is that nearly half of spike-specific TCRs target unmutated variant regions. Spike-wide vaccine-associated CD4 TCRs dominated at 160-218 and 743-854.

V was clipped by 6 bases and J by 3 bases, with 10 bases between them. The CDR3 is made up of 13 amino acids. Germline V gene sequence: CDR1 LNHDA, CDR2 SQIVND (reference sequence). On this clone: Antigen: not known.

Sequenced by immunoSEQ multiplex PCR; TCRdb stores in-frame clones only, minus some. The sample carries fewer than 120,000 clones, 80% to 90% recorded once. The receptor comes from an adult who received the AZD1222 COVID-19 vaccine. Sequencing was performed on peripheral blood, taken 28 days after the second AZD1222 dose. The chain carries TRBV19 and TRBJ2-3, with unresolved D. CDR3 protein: CASRRVQTDTQYF. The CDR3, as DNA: TGTGCCAGTAGGCGCGTCCAGACAGATACGCAGTATTTT.